These T cell receptor beta chains were read from a single sample in a study of blood T cells in healthy people across ages. TCRdb reprocessed the 5' RACE reads with MiXCR, giving one entry per CDR3 protein. The data contain 1.5 million to 2 million distinct CDR3 sequences, around 40% of them singletons. The sequencing sample was made of blood. These TCRs come from a human donor in good health. The CDR3 runs from the conserved cysteine through the conserved F or W. A D gene is named only where the DNA matches it firmly. Clone size, where shown, is once, few, many, or a class for clones that have expanded.

TRBJ2-7 NA TRBV20-1 NA CSAREAGSSYEQYF TGCAGTGCTAGAGAGGCGGGGAGCTCCTACGAGCAGTACTTC
TRBJ2-5 NA TRBV5-1 NA CASSFGTGVGETQYF TGCGCCAGCAGCTTCGGAACGGGGGTCGGTGAGACCCAGTACTTC
TRBJ1-6 TRBD1 TRBV12-3/TRBV12-4 NA CASSARGTGGASPLHF TGTGCCAGCAGTGCCAGGGGGACAGGGGGCGCGTCACCCCTCCACTTT
TRBJ2-7 NA TRBV20-1 few CSAISTGHEQYF TGCAGTGCTATATCGACGGGACACGAGCAGTACTTC
TRBJ2-1 TRBD2 TRBV7-3 NA CASSLGLASFNEQFF TGTGCCAGCAGCTTAGGACTAGCGAGCTTTAATGAGCAGTTCTTC
TRBJ2-1 TRBD2 TRBV20-1 NA CSARPPLAGVSLEQFF TGCAGTGCGCGCCCCCCTTTGGCGGGGGTAAGTCTTGAGCAGTTCTTC
TRBJ2-5 TRBD1 TRBV20-1 NA CSASQFTGGETQYF TGCAGTGCCAGCCAATTTACAGGGGGGGAGACCCAGTACTTC
TRBJ2-5 NA TRBV29-1 NA CSVEDGAGAEETQYF TGCAGCGTTGAAGATGGGGCAGGGGCGGAGGAGACCCAGTACTTC
TRBJ2-5 TRBD2 TRBV28 NA CASSPWGGSGGPETQYF TGTGCCAGCAGTCCCTGGGGGGGTAGCGGGGGCCCTGAGACCCAGTACTTC
TRBJ2-5 TRBD2 TRBV7-2 NA CASRPGGGRETQYF TGTGCCAGCAGGCCTGGGGGAGGGCGAGAGACCCAGTACTTC
TRBJ1-1 NA TRBV11-1 NA CASSQRGYQGAEAFF TGTGCCAGCAGCCAAAGGGGCTATCAAGGCGCTGAAGCTTTCTTT
TRBJ2-7 NA TRBV7-2 NA CASSLQTPPYEQYF TGTGCCAGCAGCTTACAGACTCCCCCCTACGAGCAGTACTTC
TRBJ2-7 NA TRBV7-8 NA CASSTAISHIEQYF TGTGCCAGCAGCACCGCTATATCACATATCGAGCAGTACTTC
TRBJ2-1 NA TRBV12-3/TRBV12-4 NA CASSGPRSSAPYNGQFF TGTGCCAGCAGCGGACCTCGAAGTAGCGCACCCTACAATGGGCAGTTCTTC
TRBJ2-7 NA TRBV4-3 NA CASSQDKAYEQYF TGCGCCAGCAGCCAAGATAAAGCCTACGAGCAGTACTTC
TRBJ2-1 TRBD2 TRBV29-1 few CSVVSSGPYNEQFF TGCAGCGTTGTTTCTAGCGGGCCCTACAATGAGCAGTTCTTC
TRBJ2-3 TRBD2 TRBV27 NA CASSLFSLAGPSTDTQYF TGTGCCAGCAGTTTATTTAGCCTAGCGGGGCCTAGCACAGATACGCAGTATTTT
TRBJ1-2 NA TRBV20-1 NA CSPKGGRGPYGYTF TGCAGTCCAAAGGGGGGGCGCGGCCCCTATGGCTACACCTTC
TRBJ1-2 NA TRBV7-9 NA CASSPHGGMYGYTF TGTGCCAGCAGCCCCCACGGGGGCATGTATGGCTACACCTTC
TRBJ2-2 TRBD1 TRBV11-2 NA CASSRIQGTGELFF TGTGCCAGCAGCCGAATACAGGGGACCGGGGAGCTGTTTTTT
TRBJ2-5 NA TRBV12-3/TRBV12-4 few CASSLAGAEETQYF TGTGCCAGCAGCCTTGCGGGGGCGGAGGAGACCCAGTACTTC
TRBJ2-1 TRBD1 TRBV29-1 few CSVSTWAGGTEQFF TGCAGCGTTTCGACTTGGGCAGGGGGTACAGAGCAGTTCTTC
TRBJ2-2 NA TRBV25-1 NA CASSDRGRITGELFF TGTGCCAGCAGTGACAGGGGTCGAATCACCGGGGAGCTGTTTTTT
TRBJ2-6 NA TRBV11-3 NA CASSLGAASGANVLTF TGTGCCAGCAGCTTAGGGGCAGCCTCTGGGGCCAACGTCCTGACTTTC
TRBJ2-1 TRBD2 TRBV7-9 NA CASSPLLAGAFPDEQFF TGTGCCAGCAGCCCCTTATTAGCGGGGGCCTTCCCGGATGAGCAGTTCTTC
TRBJ1-1 TRBD1 TRBV28 NA CASNKRQGSTEAFF TGTGCCAGCAACAAGAGACAGGGTTCCACTGAAGCTTTCTTT
TRBJ2-2 TRBD1 TRBV7-9 NA CATAKGARTGELFF TGTGCCACCGCAAAGGGGGCCCGCACCGGGGAGCTGTTTTTT
TRBJ2-5 NA TRBV7-2 once CASSRGSEGTQYF TGTGCCAGCAGCAGGGGGTCGGAGGGGACCCAGTACTTC
TRBJ2-1 NA TRBV5-1 few CASSLVSGVGYNEQFF TGCGCCAGCAGCTTGGTTTCCGGGGTAGGGTACAATGAGCAGTTCTTC
TRBJ2-7 NA TRBV3-1 many CASSQIYEQYF TGTGCCAGCAGCCAAATCTACGAGCAGTACTTC
TRBJ2-7 TRBD2 TRBV27 NA CASSQRLAVSSYEQYF TGTGCCAGCAGCCAAAGACTAGCCGTGAGCTCCTACGAGCAGTACTTC
TRBJ2-1 TRBD1 TRBV10-3 once CAIKETDRGFYNEQFF TGTGCCATAAAGGAGACCGACAGGGGGTTCTACAATGAGCAGTTCTTC
TRBJ1-1 NA TRBV18 few CASSPLAPNTEAFF TGTGCCAGCTCACCACTCGCACCGAACACTGAAGCTTTCTTT
TRBJ1-1 NA TRBV24-1 NA CATSDPDRRNMNTEAFF TGTGCCACCAGTGATCCTGACAGGCGAAATATGAACACTGAAGCTTTCTTT
TRBJ2-3 NA TRBV15 NA CATQAYSTDTQYF TGTGCCACACAGGCGTATAGCACAGATACGCAGTATTTT
TRBJ2-1 NA TRBV4-3 NA CASSQDQRGGTQFF TGCGCCAGCAGCCAAGATCAGAGGGGGGGGACCCAGTTCTTC
TRBJ1-6 NA TRBV7-2 few CASSGQRSSPLHF TGTGCCAGCAGCGGGCAGAGGAGTTCACCCCTCCACTTT
TRBJ2-2 NA TRBV10-3 few CAISYDPNTGELFF TGTGCCATCAGTTATGACCCTAACACCGGGGAGCTGTTTTTT
TRBJ2-2 TRBD2 TRBV5-1 few CASSWSQILAGAANTGELFF TGCGCCAGCAGCTGGAGCCAGATACTAGCGGGGGCCGCGAACACCGGGGAGCTGTTTTTT
TRBJ1-2 TRBD1 TRBV10-3 NA CAISDIRQGNNYGYTF TGTGCCATCAGTGATATCCGACAGGGAAACAACTATGGCTACACCTTC
TRBJ2-5 NA TRBV9 many CASSVAGYQETQYF TGTGCCAGCAGCGTAGCGGGGTACCAAGAGACCCAGTACTTC
TRBJ1-2 TRBD1 TRBV2 NA CASSPYRGQGYTF TGTGCCAGCAGCCCGTACAGGGGGCAAGGCTACACCTTC
TRBJ2-7 NA TRBV20-1 few CSTGLNYEQYF TGCAGCACCGGGCTTAACTACGAGCAGTACTTC
TRBJ1-2 TRBD1 TRBV12-3/TRBV12-4 NA CASSLNTGGHGYTF TGTGCCAGCAGTTTAAACACAGGGGGCCATGGCTACACCTTC
TRBJ2-5 NA TRBV4-3 few CASSPDGGKTQYF TGCGCCAGCAGCCCTGACGGCGGTAAGACCCAGTACTTC
TRBJ2-7 NA TRBV12-3/TRBV12-4 NA CASSFGGWGYEQYF TGTGCCAGCAGTTTTGGGGGTTGGGGGTACGAGCAGTACTTC